This T cell receptor (beta chain) was captured in a study of cytomegalovirus exposure and HLA in healthy donors. The study's findings and limits: A missense DCLRE1C variant was associated with V- and J-gene trimming of TCR beta chains in a later analysis, and an independent cohort replicated the association. TCR beta V segments were, for the most part, productive about 87% or about 30% of the time in an earlier analysis.

V lost 2 bases and J lost 2, with 16 bases in between. From germline, CDR1 is SGHTA and CDR2 FQGNSA. This CDR3 contains 16 residues. In the PCR, 60 Vbeta and 13 Jbeta primers were used. Assay: immunoSEQ multiplex PCR; the TCRdb copy retains only in-frame clones and omits some. This table has about 180,000 clones, approximately 70% appearing once. A word on this clone: What it binds is not known.

The sample was PBMCs. The rearrangement links TRBV7-2 to TRBJ2-7; no clear D gene. The receptor was isolated from a human donor in good health. This CDR3 reads CASSLTSQAPAYEQYF. Here the CDR3 DNA reads TGTGCCAGCAGCTTAACATCGCAGGCACCCGCCTACGAGCAGTACTTC.